Presented here are 25 T cell receptor beta chains from one specimen sequenced in a study of T cell repertoires in cytomegalovirus infection. No antigens are known for them. TCRdb reprocessed the reads with MiXCR, giving one entry per CDR3 protein. Of 700,000 to 950,000 distinct CDR3 sequences in the sample, 32% were seen once. The material was cultured CD8+ T cells from PBMCs, obtained from culture after CMV antigen stimulation. The receptors stem from a human donor in good health (CMV status not recorded). Some clones in this sample may be carry-over from other donors' samples.

This clonotype was observed many times. The chain carries TRBV7-8 and TRBJ2-3; 12 positions agree with TRBD2. V lost 4 bases, J lost 0 bases, and 5 bases stayed unmatched. Germline V gene lookup returns CDR1 SGHVS and CDR2 FQNEAQ. The CDR3 totals 17 residues. The CDR3 coding sequence is TGTGCCAGCAGCTCCAGGACTAGCGGGGCTAGCACAGATACGCAGTATTTT. Residues: CASSSRTSGASTDTQYF.

The gene calls are TRBV18 and TRBJ2-7; 7 bases fit TRBD1. The CDR3 loop spans 15 amino acids. From germline, CDR1 is KGHSH and CDR2 LQKENI. Trimming cost V 6 bases and J 2 bases; bases outside gene matches: 10. CDR3 bases: TGTGCCAGCTCTGGACCCGGGACAGAAGCCTACGAGCAGTACGTC. Translation gives CASSGPGTEAYEQYV.

Only a few counts were recorded for this clonotype. CDR3 residues: CASSDSWSTEAFF. DNA of the CDR3: TGTGCCAGCAGTGATTCATGGAGCACTGAAGCTTTCTTT. The chain employs TRBV2 and TRBJ1-1, with D uncertain. Germline CDR1 reads SNHLY; CDR2 reads FYNNEI. Trimming removed 3 bases at V and 4 bases at J, with 9 bases between. This CDR3 contains 13 residues.

In its sample, this clonotype was seen a few times. V usage is TRBV2 and J usage is TRBJ1-6; the D gene is possibly TRBD1 (6 bases). CDR1 SNHLY and CDR2 FYNNEI come from the germline V gene. The length of the CDR3 is 13 residues. Between the trimmed V and J ends, which lost 6 bases and 4 bases, there was a span of 7 bases. The CDR3 loop is CASRQGYNSPLHF. The CDR3 bases are TGTGCCAGCAGACAGGGATATAATTCACCCCTCCACTTT.

This clonotype occurred a few times. J is TRBJ1-2 and V is TRBV7-9; D gene unclear. The CDR3 sequence is 13 residues long. The V gene's germline CDR1 is SEHNR and CDR2 FQNEAQ (reference sequence). V lost 6 bases and J 4 bases, leaving 12 bases between the germline ends. The DNA of the CDR3 is TGTGCCAGCAGGTCCGGGGAGGTCTATGGCTACACCTTC. Translating it yields CASRSGEVYGYTF.

The rearrangement joins TRBV7-3 to TRBJ2-3; D is perhaps TRBD2 (6 bases). There are 15 residues in the CDR3. From germline, CDR1 is SGHTA and CDR2 FQGTGA. Trimming cost V 1 base and J 5 bases, with 13 bases left between them. The CDR3 nucleotides are TGTGCCAGCAGCTTAAGGGGACGGGGGATAGATACGCAGTATTTT. It specifies CASSLRGRGIDTQYF.

The V gene is TRBV27, the J gene TRBJ2-3; D is possibly TRBD1 (6 bases). Trimming took 5 bases from V and 4 from J, leaving 13 bases between them. Germline-derived CDR1 and CDR2 are MNHEY and SMNVEV (reference sequence). The CDR3 consists of 14 residues. For the CDR3, the DNA is TGTGCCAGCAGTAATGGGGGCAGGGCAGATACGCAGTATTTT. Protein: CASSNGGRADTQYF.

The chain links TRBV20-1 to TRBJ1-1; the D is unclear. The CDR3 totals 12 residues. Trimming cost V 2 bases and J 3 bases, with 7 bases left between them. Germline loops: CDR1 DFQATT, CDR2 SNEGSKA (reference sequence). The CDR3 sequence is CSARREDTEAFF. The CDR3 nucleotides are TGCAGTGCTAGACGGGAGGACACTGAAGCTTTCTTT.

V is TRBV6-2 or TRBV6-3 and J is TRBJ1-5; no definite D call. This CDR3 has 14 amino acids. V lost 1 base to trimming and J lost 7 bases, with 11 bases between them. Germline-derived CDR1 and CDR2 are MNHEY and SVGEGT. The CDR3 DNA reads TGTGCCAGCAGTTACTGGGCAGGCGACCAGCCCCAGCATTTT. Its translation: CASSYWAGDQPQHF.

The CDR3 here is CASSQDIAGVAGELFF. The CDR3 DNA reads TGCGCCAGCAGCCAAGATATAGCGGGGGTCGCCGGGGAGCTGTTTTTT. The chain combines TRBV4-3 with TRBJ2-2; 9 positions match TRBD2. Germline V gene sequence: CDR1 LGHNA, CDR2 YSLEER. V shed 0 bases and J 6 bases; nucleotides not matched to a gene: 5. The CDR3 totals 16 residues.

The table lists this clonotype with a few counts. This chain connects TRBV7-6 to TRBJ2-5; D unresolved. This CDR3 comprises 13 residues. Germline CDR1 SGHVS, CDR2 FNYEAQ. Trimming removed 5 bases from V and 5 bases from J, with 12 bases in between. CDR3 sequence: CASSPTDEETQYF. The CDR3 nucleotides read TGTGCCAGCAGCCCAACTGATGAGGAGACCCAGTACTTC.

About this clonotype itself: One base away lies a much larger clone, so this may be a sequencing read error. This chain connects TRBV19 to TRBJ2-7, with 8 nucleotides matching TRBD1. The germline V gene encodes CDR1 LNHDA and CDR2 SQIVND (reference sequence). This CDR3 contains 14 residues. CDR3 protein: CACSSGTGSYEQYF. Here the CDR3 DNA reads TGTGCCTGTAGCTCTGGGACAGGTTCCTACGAGCAGTACTTC.

This clonotype appeared a single time. The chain is built from TRBV19 and TRBJ2-7, with TRBD1 matching over 9 bases. CDR3 length equals 15 residues. Unmatched junction bases numbered 4, after V lost 1 base and J lost 3 bases. Germline-derived CDR1 and CDR2 are LNHDA and SQIVND (reference sequence). CDR3 sequence: CASSIAGQGYYEQYF. Written as DNA, the CDR3 is TGTGCCAGTAGTATAGCGGGACAGGGATACTACGAGCAGTACTTC.

This chain joins TRBV11-3 and TRBJ2-1; weak D call: TRBD2 (6 bases). There are 12 residues in the CDR3. From germline, CDR1 is SGHNT and CDR2 YENEEA. Trimming removed 5 bases at V and 8 bases at J, with 10 bases between. CDR3 nucleotide sequence: TGTGCCAGCAGCAGGAGGGAGGATGAGCAGTTCTTC. Translating it yields CASSRREDEQFF.

This clonotype was seen ten or more times. This chain joins TRBV6-5 and TRBJ2-5; 11 nucleotides match TRBD1. Germline CDR1 and CDR2: MNHEY and SVGAGI. The V gene end was trimmed by 0 bases and the J gene end by 4 bases; junction bases not matched to a gene: 4. The CDR3 has 16 amino acids. CDR3 bases: TGTGCCAGCAGTTACTCGGCCGGGACAGGGGGAGAGACCCAGTACTTC. The encoded protein is CASSYSAGTGGETQYF.

As for this clonotype: The germline gene is not matched at one end of the junction; a read error may be the cause. This chain connects TRBV7-9 to TRBJ2-1; 9 nucleotides match TRBD1. CDR1 SEHNR and CDR2 FQNEAQ come from the germline V gene (reference sequence). CDR3 length: 15 amino acids. CDR3 loop: CANSPRDREVDEQFF. In DNA, the CDR3 is TGTGCCAACAGCCCCCGGGACAGGGAAGTTGATGAGCAGTTCTTC.

This clonotype came up a few times. J is TRBJ1-1 and V is TRBV27, with D possibly being TRBD1 (5 bases). Trimming removed 2 bases from V and 7 bases from J, with 14 bases in between. Germline CDR1 and CDR2: MNHEY and SMNVEV (reference sequence). This CDR3 contains 14 residues. CDR3 loop: CASSLGPWGNEAFF. The CDR3 DNA sequence: TGTGCCAGCAGTTTAGGCCCCTGGGGGAATGAAGCTTTCTTT.

This clonotype was found a few times. V and J are TRBV2 and TRBJ2-7; D is possibly TRBD1 (6 bases). Trimming left V 8 bases short and J 6 bases short, with 11 bases between. The CDR3 is made up of 11 amino acids. CDR1 and CDR2 (germline): SNHLY, FYNNEI. The CDR3 DNA follows: TGTGCCAGCCAGACAGGAACCGAGCAGTACTTC. Its protein is CASQTGTEQYF.

The rearrangement links TRBV6-5 to TRBJ2-1; TRBD2 aligns across 9 bases. CDR3 length: 13 residues. Germline V CDR1 and CDR2: MNHEY, SVGAGI. Germline trimming cut 6 bases from V and 6 bases from J; bases unmatched to any gene: 3. The chain's CDR3 is CASRLRGGNEQFF. In DNA, the CDR3 is TGTGCCAGCAGGTTGCGGGGGGGCAATGAGCAGTTCTTC.

This clonotype was observed a few times. This rearrangement joins TRBV6-1 to TRBJ2-2, with TRBD1 identical over 9 bases. The CDR3 is 15 amino acids. V lost 4 bases and J lost 1; bases outside the gene matches: 1. Germline CDR1 reads MNHNS; CDR2 reads SASEGT. The CDR3 DNA sequence: TGTGCCAGCAGTGTGGGACAGGGGAACACCGGGGAGCTGTTTTTT. This gives the protein CASSVGQGNTGELFF.

This chain joins TRBV20-1 and TRBJ1-1; TRBD1 might be the D (6 bases). V was shortened by 0 bases and J by 7 bases, with 18 bases between the two germline ends. The germline gives CDR1 DFQATT, CDR2 SNEGSKA (reference sequence). The CDR3 sequence is 15 residues long. CDR3 bases: TGCAGTGCTAGAGATGACCCCGGCGAGGGGGGTGAAGCTTTCTTT. Amino acid sequence: CSARDDPGEGGEAFF.

This clonotype turned up a few times. The chain joins TRBV4-2 to TRBJ2-3; D gene ambiguous. V was pared by 1 base and J by 1 base, with 6 bases between. Germline V gene sequence: CDR1 LGHNA, CDR2 YNFKEQ. This CDR3 contains 14 residues. CDR3 DNA sequence: TGTGCCAGCAGCCAAGGGGCAGGCACAGATACGCAGTATTTT. This encodes CASSQGAGTDTQYF.

The chain links TRBV15 to TRBJ2-7, with 9 bases identical to TRBD1. V shed 5 bases, J shed 0 bases, and the junction held 5 bases outside the gene matches. The length of the CDR3 is 15 residues. Germline-derived CDR1 and CDR2 are LNHNV and YYDKDF (reference sequence). The CDR3 DNA reads as TGTGCCACCAGCGCAGGGACAGGGAGCTCCTACGAGCAGTACGTC. Its translation: CATSAGTGSSYEQYV.

This chain links TRBV28 with TRBJ2-3, with a weak D call TRBD1 (6 bases). The CDR3 runs 18 residues. The V end lost 1 base, the J end lost 1 base, and 18 bases lay between the germline ends. Germline V gene data show CDR1 as MDHEN and CDR2 as SYDVKM. The CDR3 loop reads CASSLSGQTKPRTDTQYF. CDR3 bases: TGTGCCAGCAGTTTATCTGGACAGACTAAACCCCGCACAGATACGCAGTATTTT.

The chain uses TRBV2 and TRBJ1-1; D remains unclear. The CDR3 is made up of 11 amino acids. The ends were cut back, 6 bases at V and 3 bases at J, with 5 bases in the middle. In germline, CDR1 is SNHLY, CDR2 FYNNEI. The CDR3 is CASRPYTEAFF. The CDR3 DNA sequence: TGTGCCAGCAGACCGTACACTGAAGCTTTCTTT.